One and the same sample provided the 2 T cell receptor beta chains below, sequenced in a study of blood T cell repertoires in COVID-19. The protocol was immunoSEQ multiplex PCR, while the TCRdb copy is restricted to in-frame clones and leaves out a portion. Here the sample spans some 460,000 clones, roughly 87% being singletons. The sequenced sample was PBMCs or T cells enriched from blood (not recorded which). All receptors come from a woman in her late teens or twenties with acute COVID-19.

The V and J genes are TRBV10-1 and TRBJ2-2; 8 bases agree with TRBD2. Germline V gene data show CDR1 as WNHNN and CDR2 as SYGVQD (reference sequence). The length of the CDR3 is 16 residues. The J segment lost 7 bases and the V segment lost 3 bases, leaving 10 bases of the junction unmatched. This CDR3 is CASSDRGRKGNGELFF. The CDR3 region has the DNA TGCGCCAGCAGTGACCGCGGGAGGAAAGGGAACGGGGAGCTGTTTTTT.

The sample holds one count of this clone. The V and J genes are TRBV7-8 and TRBJ1-5; maybe TRBD1 (6 bases). V was shortened by 1 base and J by 6 bases, with 10 bases between the two germline ends. The CDR3 extends over 14 amino acids. CDR1 is SGHVS and CDR2 is FQNEAQ in the germline V gene. Here the CDR3 DNA reads TGTGCCAGCAGCTTAGGAACAGGGTTTCAGCCCCAGCATTTT. It specifies CASSLGTGFQPQHF.